What follows describes a single T cell receptor beta chain. What it binds is not known. This sample was taken from a study of cytomegalovirus exposure and HLA in healthy donors. Overall study results and limits: A later analysis associated 16,000 or so TCR beta sequences with HLA alleles at a 0.05 false discovery rate. Sequencing had likely introduced a cluster of highly shared sequence variants as an artifact. TRBV6-2, TRBV6-3 and some other V segments were excluded as indistinguishable.

60 Vbeta and 13 Jbeta primers were used in PCR. Measured with immunoSEQ multiplex PCR; TCRdb has only the in-frame clones, and not every one. Of 150,000 to 200,000 clones detected, around 79% appear once; the ten largest clones hold about 2.2%. As for the donors, each was a healthy bone marrow donor. CDR1 is MDHEN and CDR2 is SYDVKM in the germline V gene. The CDR3 loop spans 15 amino acids. V was clipped by 6 bases and J by 2 bases, with 14 bases between them. This clonotype was obtained from a man aged 40-49 years in good health and CMV-seronegative. The chain joins TRBV28 to TRBJ2-1; perhaps TRBD1 as D (6 bases). The sample taken for sequencing was PBMCs. CDR3 sequence: CASRYREGTYNEQFF. In nucleotides, the CDR3 is TGTGCCAGCAGATACAGGGAAGGCACCTACAATGAGCAGTTCTTC.